A single sample is the source of the 10 T cell receptor beta chains below, sequenced in a study of shared clonotypes between healthy human individuals. The assay was immunoSEQ multiplex PCR, and TCRdb's table has in-frame clones only and misses some. The repertoire consists of some 2,100,000 clones, with about 92% occurring once and the leading ten covering 1.7%. Naive CD8 cells, CD45RO-negative and positively selected for CCR7, excluded terminally differentiated effector memory CD45RA+ cells. Sequences were obtained from naive CD8+ T cells from PBMCs. These TCRs come from a man aged 18-30 years in good health. Some clones in this sample may be carry-over from other donors' samples.

The chain carries TRBV6-1 and TRBJ1-1, with a tentative D call TRBD1 (5 bases). CDR3 length: 17 residues. V lost 2 bases, J lost 1 base, and 17 bases lay in between. From germline, CDR1 is MNHNS and CDR2 SASEGT. CDR3 residues: CASSEPGAYPQNTEAFF. The CDR3, as DNA: TGTGCCAGCAGTGAACCTGGGGCCTACCCACAGAACACTGAAGCTTTCTTT.

Note on this clone: The sample holds other DNA sequences that translate to the same CDR3. This chain links TRBV4-1 with TRBJ2-1, with a weak D call TRBD2 (6 bases). V was shortened by 3 bases and J by 1 base, with 13 bases between the two germline ends. Germline-derived CDR1 and CDR2 are MGHRA and YSYEKL. The CDR3 length is 16 residues. The CDR3 region has the DNA TGCGCCAGCAGCCAGAGGGGAGGAAGTTCCTACAATGAGCAGTTCTTC. Protein sequence: CASSQRGGSSYNEQFF.

This chain connects TRBV4-1 to TRBJ1-1; 8 bases match TRBD1. V lost 7 bases to trimming and J lost 4 bases; unmatched junction nucleotides: 8. Germline V lookup: CDR1 MGHRA, CDR2 YSYEKL. The CDR3 is 14 residues long. CDR3 nucleotide sequence: TGCGCCAGCACTTACGGACAGGGTCGCACTGAAGCTTTCTTT. It is translated as CASTYGQGRTEAFF.

The sample holds a few counts of this clone. The CDR3 region is CASSLSMRGREPQHF. As DNA, the CDR3 is TGTGCCAGCAGTTTATCGATGAGGGGTAGGGAGCCCCAGCATTTT. The rearrangement uses TRBV27 and TRBJ1-5; D is possibly TRBD1 (5 bases). The V end lost 0 bases, the J end lost 8 bases, and 14 bases lay between the germline ends. The CDR3 runs to 15 residues. The germline V gene encodes CDR1 MNHEY and CDR2 SMNVEV (reference sequence).

The V and J genes are TRBV10-3 and TRBJ2-2, with D perhaps being TRBD1 or TRBD2 (5 bases each). CDR3 length: 18 residues. Germline V gene data show CDR1 as ENHRY and CDR2 as SYGVKD. The V end was cut by 8 bases, the J end by 0 bases, with 22 bases between. The DNA of the CDR3 is TGTGCCATCGGACTTTCAAGGGGTTCGGCCACGAACACCGGGGAGCTGTTTTTT. This sequence encodes CAIGLSRGSATNTGELFF.

The chain is built from TRBV6-6 and TRBJ2-5, with 10 bases matching TRBD2. Per the germline V gene, CDR1 is MNHNY and CDR2 is SVGAGI (reference sequence). CDR3 length: 14 residues. V dropped 6 bases and J dropped 4; count of bases not matched to a gene: 5. The DNA of the CDR3 is TGTGCCAGCAGCCTTAGCGGGAGGAGAGAGACCCAGTACTTC. It codes for CASSLSGRRETQYF.

Comment on this clone: Other DNA sequences from this sample encode an identical CDR3 as well. J is TRBJ1-1 and V is TRBV7-8, with D unclear. The CDR3 loop spans 13 amino acids. Germline loops: CDR1 SGHVS, CDR2 FQNEAQ. The V end was cut by 1 base, the J end by 2 bases, with 5 bases between. The CDR3: CASSLGFNTEAFF. Here the CDR3 DNA reads TGTGCCAGCAGCTTAGGCTTCAACACTGAAGCTTTCTTT.

The J gene is TRBJ2-3, the V gene TRBV21-1; the D call TRBD2 from the table was never checked on the DNA. TRBV21-1 is labeled a pseudogene. The CDR3 is 17 residues long. CDR3 sequence: CASSKGLAGGFTDTQYF. CDR3 coding DNA: TGTGCCAGCAGCAAGGGACTAGCGGGAGGGTTTACAGATACGCAGTATTTT.

V is TRBV7-9 and J is TRBJ2-1, with TRBD2 identical over 9 bases. The germline gives CDR1 SEHNR, CDR2 FQNEAQ (reference sequence). Trimming at V came to 5 bases and at J to 8 bases, leaving 13 bases not matched to a gene. The CDR3 totals 16 residues. The CDR3 region has the DNA TGTGCCAGCAGCCCTCAGACTAGCGGACCGGTCCATGAGCAGTTCTTC. As protein: CASSPQTSGPVHEQFF.

The chain's CDR3 is CASNTRGFKDEQFF. DNA for the CDR3: TGTGCCTCCAATACGCGAGGGTTTAAGGATGAGCAGTTCTTC. The chain couples TRBV19 to TRBJ2-1, with a tentative D call TRBD2 (5 bases). Trimming took 11 bases from V and 8 from J, leaving 22 bases between them. This CDR3 is 14 amino acids long. Germline V gene data show CDR1 as LNHDA and CDR2 as SQIVND (reference sequence).